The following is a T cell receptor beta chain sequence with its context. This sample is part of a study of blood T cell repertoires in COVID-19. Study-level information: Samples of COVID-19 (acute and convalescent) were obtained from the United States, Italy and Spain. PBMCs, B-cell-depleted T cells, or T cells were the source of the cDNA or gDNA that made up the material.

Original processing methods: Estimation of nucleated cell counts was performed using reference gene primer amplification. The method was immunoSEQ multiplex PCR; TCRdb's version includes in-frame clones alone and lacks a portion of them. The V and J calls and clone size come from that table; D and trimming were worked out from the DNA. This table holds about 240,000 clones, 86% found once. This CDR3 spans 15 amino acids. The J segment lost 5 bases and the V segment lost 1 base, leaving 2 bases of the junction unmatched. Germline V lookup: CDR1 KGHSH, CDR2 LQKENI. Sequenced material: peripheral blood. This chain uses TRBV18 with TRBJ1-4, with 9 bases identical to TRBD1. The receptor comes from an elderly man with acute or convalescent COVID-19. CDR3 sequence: CASSPLGTGNEKLFF. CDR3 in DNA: TGTGCCAGCTCACCACTCGGGACAGGGAATGAAAAACTGTTTTTT.